This T cell receptor (beta chain) came from a study of blood T cell repertoires in COVID-19. Study at large: Specimens from acute and convalescent COVID-19 originated in the United States, Italy and Spain. T cells, B-cell-depleted T cells, or PBMCs supplied cDNA or gDNA.

Participants reported their clinical history, and cohort assignment relied on those reports. V lost 4 bases and J 5 bases, leaving 9 bases between the germline ends. The CDR3 loop spans 13 amino acids. CDR1 is KGHSH and CDR2 is LQKENI in the germline V gene. Per the original methods: It was from reference gene primer amplification that nucleated cell counts were estimated. Method: immunoSEQ multiplex PCR; TCRdb's copy keeps in-frame clones and lacks some. That table is the source of V, J and clone size, and D and trimming were worked out from the DNA. Of under 200,000 clones in the sample, more than 70% were seen once.

The chain links TRBV18 to TRBJ2-1; D is undetermined. Sequencing was performed on PBMCs or T cells enriched from blood (not recorded which). The sequence derives from a man in his 60s who had recovered from COVID-19. The CDR3 DNA reads TGTGCCAGCTCACTAGAGCGTGACAATGAGCAGTTCTTC. This sequence encodes CASSLERDNEQFF.